This T cell receptor (beta chain) originates from a study of OX40 agonist ivuxolimab in advanced cancers. Whole-study context: Six ivuxolimab dose levels, 0.01 to 10 mg/kg, were given intravenously every 2 weeks. Study observations and caveats: Dosing at 0.1 to 3.0 mg/kg was accompanied by clonal expansion of CD4+ and CD8+ blood T cells by week 6.

Worth noting for this clone: The antigen is unknown.

Measured with immunoSEQ multiplex PCR; TCRdb has only the in-frame clones, and not every one. The sample yields roughly 80,000 clones, roughly 80% seen once. This specimen consisted of CD4+ or CD8+ T cells sorted from blood, obtained in a trial of the OX40 agonist ivuxolimab. This receptor was taken from an adult with an advanced solid tumor such as melanoma, head and neck, liver or kidney cancer.

The CDR3 sequence: CSVESGADTQYF. The CDR3 bases are TGCAGCGTTGAGAGCGGAGCAGATACGCAGTATTTT. The chain uses TRBV29-1 and TRBJ2-3; D possibly corresponds to TRBD2 (5 bases). The germline gives CDR1 SQVTM, CDR2 ANQGSEA. V lost 3 bases and J lost 4, with 8 bases in between. The CDR3 has 12 residues.